The rows below give T cell receptor beta chains drawn from one sample of a study of blood T cell repertoires in COVID-19. Some clones are missing from TCRdb's copy, which holds only in-frame ones; the method was immunoSEQ multiplex PCR. The table has about 110,000 clones, over 75% seen once. Sequenced: peripheral blood. These receptors originate from a woman in her 70s who had recovered from COVID-19. The CDR3 runs from the conserved cysteine through the conserved F or W. The order of the fields is clone size, V gene, CDR3 protein. Rows may omit the clone size; those that give it use once, few, many or a size class.

clone size: .; V gene: TRBV2; CDR3 protein: CASTFLGDSSYNSPLHF
clone size: .; V gene: TRBV27; CDR3 protein: CASSLSGANEQYF
clone size: .; V gene: TRBV4-3; CDR3 protein: CASSRTETQTQYF
clone size: .; V gene: TRBV19; CDR3 protein: CASRPGLLRAKGQFF
clone size: .; V gene: TRBV6-5; CDR3 protein: CASRGGSYNSPLHF
clone size: .; V gene: TRBV6-5; CDR3 protein: CASSFSNTQYF
clone size: once; V gene: TRBV4-2; CDR3 protein: CASSQDGGSKGGQPQHF
clone size: .; V gene: TRBV9; CDR3 protein: CASSVGALREELFF
clone size: .; V gene: TRBV7-3; CDR3 protein: CASSFAGDVNTEAFF
clone size: .; V gene: TRBV11-2; CDR3 protein: CASSFGQGSTEAFF
clone size: .; V gene: TRBV9; CDR3 protein: CASSPRDFQETQYF
clone size: .; V gene: TRBV7-3; CDR3 protein: CASSPTGNTEAFF
clone size: .; V gene: TRBV30; CDR3 protein: CAWSRQSNQPQHF
clone size: .; V gene: TRBV7-3; CDR3 protein: CASSLMRTEAYEQYF
clone size: .; V gene: TRBV7-9; CDR3 protein: CASSLSIAGEQFF
clone size: .; V gene: TRBV13; CDR3 protein: CASSLNQGIGGNTIYF
clone size: .; V gene: TRBV6-5; CDR3 protein: CASSYLGQGNTEAFF
clone size: .; V gene: TRBV11-1; CDR3 protein: CASQRNTDSFYYEQYF
clone size: once; V gene: TRBV27; CDR3 protein: CASSPTGGYGYTF
clone size: .; V gene: TRBV2; CDR3 protein: CASSAGNYGYTF
clone size: .; V gene: TRBV9; CDR3 protein: CASRPTSGGGNTGELFF
clone size: .; V gene: TRBV5-5; CDR3 protein: CASSPAGLNTEAFF
clone size: .; V gene: TRBV5-1; CDR3 protein: CASSLRGNQPQHF
clone size: .; V gene: TRBV7-8; CDR3 protein: CASSRGLLGSQETQYF
clone size: .; V gene: TRBV3-1/TRBV3-2; CDR3 protein: CASSHTGQGIFAGELFF
clone size: .; V gene: TRBV5-4; CDR3 protein: CASSLFRGGTEAYEQYF
clone size: .; V gene: TRBV7-2; CDR3 protein: CASSFGSGGTGELFF
clone size: .; V gene: TRBV4-3; CDR3 protein: CASSQDRGSGGAYTQYF
clone size: .; V gene: TRBV5-6; CDR3 protein: CASSFGTGGNQPQHF
clone size: .; V gene: TRBV9; CDR3 protein: CASSLSDRASDTQYF